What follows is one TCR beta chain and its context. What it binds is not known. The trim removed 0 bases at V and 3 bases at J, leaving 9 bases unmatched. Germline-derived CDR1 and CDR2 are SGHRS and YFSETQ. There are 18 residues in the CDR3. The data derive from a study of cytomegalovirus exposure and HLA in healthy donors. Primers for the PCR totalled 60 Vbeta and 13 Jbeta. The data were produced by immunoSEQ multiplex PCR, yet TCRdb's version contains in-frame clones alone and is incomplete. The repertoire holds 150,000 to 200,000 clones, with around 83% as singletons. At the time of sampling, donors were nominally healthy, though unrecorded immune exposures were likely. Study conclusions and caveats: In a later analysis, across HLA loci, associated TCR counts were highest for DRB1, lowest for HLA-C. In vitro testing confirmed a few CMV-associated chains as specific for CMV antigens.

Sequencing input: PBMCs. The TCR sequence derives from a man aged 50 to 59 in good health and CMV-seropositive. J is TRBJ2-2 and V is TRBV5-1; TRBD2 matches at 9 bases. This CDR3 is CASSLATAGGSDTGELFF. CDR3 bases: TGCGCCAGCAGCTTGGCCACTGCGGGAGGGTCGGACACCGGGGAGCTGTTTTTT.